A selection of T cell receptor beta chains follows, all from one sample in a study of blood T cell repertoires in COVID-19. TCRdb's table, derived via immunoSEQ multiplex PCR, lists solely in-frame clones and lacks some. The sample consists of some 140,000 clones, 70% to 90% of them appearing once. Material for sequencing was peripheral blood. Source of these receptors: a man between 70 and 80 years old with active COVID-19. The CDR3 runs from the conserved cysteine through the conserved F or W. D genes are given only for firm matches. Only some rows state a clone size, as once, few, many or a class for expanded clones.

V gene: TRBV6-6; J gene: TRBJ1-2; clone size: NA; D gene: NA; CDR3 DNA: TGTGCCAGCAGGCTATCAGAGGATGGCTACACCTTC; CDR3 protein: CASRLSEDGYTF
V gene: TRBV11-2; J gene: TRBJ1-4; clone size: once; D gene: NA; CDR3 DNA: TGTGCCAGCAGCCCCCGACAGACCCCAAGGGAAAAACTGTTTTTT; CDR3 protein: CASSPRQTPREKLFF
V gene: TRBV5-4; J gene: TRBJ1-1; clone size: once; D gene: NA; CDR3 DNA: TGTGCCAGCAGCTTGGGACTTATGAACACTGAAGCTTTCTTT; CDR3 protein: CASSLGLMNTEAFF
V gene: TRBV5-1; J gene: TRBJ1-2; clone size: NA; D gene: TRBD1; CDR3 DNA: TGCGCCAGCAGCCCCGGACAGGGGGACTATGGCTACACCTTC; CDR3 protein: CASSPGQGDYGYTF
V gene: TRBV10-3; J gene: TRBJ1-2; clone size: once; D gene: TRBD1; CDR3 DNA: TGTGCCATCAGTCTGGACAGGGGCTATGGCTACACCTTC; CDR3 protein: CAISLDRGYGYTF
V gene: TRBV27; J gene: TRBJ2-1; clone size: once; D gene: TRBD2; CDR3 DNA: TGTGCCAGCCGCCCCGGGCCGAGCTCTAGCGGGATATACAATGAGCAGTTCTTC; CDR3 protein: CASRPGPSSSGIYNEQFF
V gene: TRBV19; J gene: TRBJ2-5; clone size: NA; D gene: NA; CDR3 DNA: TGTGCCAGTAGCTCACCGGGACAAGGGACCCAGTACTTC; CDR3 protein: CASSSPGQGTQYF
V gene: TRBV30; J gene: TRBJ2-7; clone size: NA; D gene: TRBD2; CDR3 DNA: TGTGCCTGGAGTGGCCCGGGACTAGGGGGTAACGAGCAGTACTTC; CDR3 protein: CAWSGPGLGGNEQYF
V gene: TRBV28; J gene: TRBJ2-7; clone size: NA; D gene: NA; CDR3 DNA: TGTGCCAGCAGCCCCAGCTCCTACGAGCAGTACTTC; CDR3 protein: CASSPSSYEQYF
V gene: TRBV5-1; J gene: TRBJ2-7; clone size: NA; D gene: NA; CDR3 DNA: TGCGCCAGCAGCTTGGGGCCGGGAGAGTCCTACGAGCAGTACTTC; CDR3 protein: CASSLGPGESYEQYF
V gene: TRBV5-6; J gene: TRBJ2-7; clone size: NA; D gene: NA; CDR3 DNA: TGTGCCAGCAGCTTGAGGCAGGTAACAACCTACGAGCAGTACTTC; CDR3 protein: CASSLRQVTTYEQYF
V gene: TRBV16; J gene: TRBJ2-5; clone size: NA; D gene: NA; CDR3 DNA: TGTGCCAGCAGCCAATTGGATTTAGTATCCGTCGGGATGACCCAGTACTTC; CDR3 protein: CASSQLDLVSVGMTQYF
V gene: TRBV10-3; J gene: TRBJ2-2; clone size: NA; D gene: NA; CDR3 DNA: TGTGCCATCAGTGACGCGAGACAGGAAACCGGGGAGCTGTTTTTT; CDR3 protein: CAISDARQETGELFF
V gene: TRBV5-6; J gene: TRBJ1-1; clone size: NA; D gene: NA; CDR3 DNA: TGTGCCAGCAGCTCCTGGACAGATTCCTCGGCTGAAGCTTTCTTT; CDR3 protein: CASSSWTDSSAEAFF
V gene: TRBV30; J gene: TRBJ2-1; clone size: NA; D gene: NA; CDR3 DNA: TGTGCCTGGAGTATAGCTAGTGAGCAGTTCTTC; CDR3 protein: CAWSIASEQFF
V gene: TRBV5-1; J gene: TRBJ2-5; clone size: once; D gene: TRBD2; CDR3 DNA: TGCGCCAGCAGCTCGACTAGCGGGGTGGGAGGAAAGACCCAGTACTTC; CDR3 protein: CASSSTSGVGGKTQYF
V gene: TRBV13; J gene: TRBJ2-2; clone size: NA; D gene: NA; CDR3 DNA: TGTGCCAGCAGCGCAGGGCCCGGGCGACTCTCTCCCGGGGAGCTGTTTTTT; CDR3 protein: CASSAGPGRLSPGELFF
V gene: TRBV24-1; J gene: TRBJ2-3; clone size: NA; D gene: TRBD1; CDR3 DNA: TGTGCCACCAGCCAACAGGGGGCGGGAGATACGCAGTATTTT; CDR3 protein: CATSQQGAGDTQYF
V gene: TRBV27; J gene: TRBJ2-1; clone size: NA; D gene: NA; CDR3 DNA: TGTGCCAGCAGATATTCTGGCGGGGACTCCTACAATGAGCAGTTCTTC; CDR3 protein: CASRYSGGDSYNEQFF
V gene: TRBV3-1/TRBV3-2; J gene: TRBJ2-7; clone size: NA; D gene: NA; CDR3 DNA: TGTGCCAGCAGCCGGGACTCAAGCTCCTACGAGCAGTACTTC; CDR3 protein: CASSRDSSSYEQYF
V gene: TRBV5-4; J gene: TRBJ1-3; clone size: NA; D gene: TRBD1; CDR3 DNA: TGTGCCAGCAGCATAGATACAGGGGGATCTGGAAACACCATATATTTT; CDR3 protein: CASSIDTGGSGNTIYF
V gene: TRBV6-5; J gene: TRBJ1-5; clone size: once; D gene: NA; CDR3 DNA: TGTGCCAGCAGTTTAGACAGGATCGGCGGTCAGCCCCAGCATTTT; CDR3 protein: CASSLDRIGGQPQHF
V gene: TRBV28; J gene: TRBJ1-1; clone size: NA; D gene: TRBD1; CDR3 DNA: TGTGCCAGCAGTTTAACAGGGGGCTTTAGAGCTTTCTTT; CDR3 protein: CASSLTGGFRAFF
V gene: TRBV6-5; J gene: TRBJ2-7; clone size: NA; D gene: NA; CDR3 DNA: TGTGCCAGCACCGACAGGGCGGCGGGATTGTACGAGCAGTACTTC; CDR3 protein: CASTDRAAGLYEQYF
V gene: TRBV7-9; J gene: TRBJ1-2; clone size: few; D gene: TRBD1; CDR3 DNA: TGTGCCAGCAGCGCCCGACAGGGGCCAAACTATGGCTACACCTTC; CDR3 protein: CASSARQGPNYGYTF
V gene: TRBV7-6; J gene: TRBJ2-5; clone size: NA; D gene: NA; CDR3 DNA: TGTGCCAGCAGCTTAATCTCAGGGACACAAGAGACCCAGTACTTC; CDR3 protein: CASSLISGTQETQYF
V gene: TRBV6-2/TRBV6-3; J gene: TRBJ2-7; clone size: NA; D gene: TRBD2; CDR3 DNA: TGTGCCAGCAGTCCGGGGGGGGGAACCTACGAGCAGTACTTC; CDR3 protein: CASSPGGGTYEQYF
V gene: TRBV12-3/TRBV12-4; J gene: TRBJ2-7; clone size: NA; D gene: NA; CDR3 DNA: TGTGCCAGCAGTTTCCGGGGCTACGAGCAGTACTTC; CDR3 protein: CASSFRGYEQYF